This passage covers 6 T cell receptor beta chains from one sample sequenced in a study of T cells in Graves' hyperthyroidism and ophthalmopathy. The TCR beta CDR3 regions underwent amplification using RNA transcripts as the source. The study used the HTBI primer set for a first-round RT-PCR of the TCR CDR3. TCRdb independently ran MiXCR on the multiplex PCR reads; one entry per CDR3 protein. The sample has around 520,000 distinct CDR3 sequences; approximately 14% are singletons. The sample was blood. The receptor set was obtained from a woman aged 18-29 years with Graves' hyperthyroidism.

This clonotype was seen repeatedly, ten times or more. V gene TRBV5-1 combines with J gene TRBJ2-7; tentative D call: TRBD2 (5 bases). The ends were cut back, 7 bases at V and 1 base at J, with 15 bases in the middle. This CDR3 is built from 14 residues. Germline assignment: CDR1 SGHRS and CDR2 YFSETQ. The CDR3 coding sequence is TGCGCCAGCGCTCAGACTACCCCGTCCTACGAGCAGTACTTC. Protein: CASAQTTPSYEQYF.

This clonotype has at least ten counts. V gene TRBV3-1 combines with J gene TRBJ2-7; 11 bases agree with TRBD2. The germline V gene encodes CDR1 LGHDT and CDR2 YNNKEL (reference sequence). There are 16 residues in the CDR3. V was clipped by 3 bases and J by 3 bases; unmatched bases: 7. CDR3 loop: CASSHAGTSGLYEQYF. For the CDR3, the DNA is TGTGCCAGCAGCCATGCCGGGACTAGCGGCCTCTACGAGCAGTACTTC.

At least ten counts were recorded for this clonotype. The CDR3 DNA reads as TGTGCCAGCAGTGACAGTTCTTCCAATGAAAAACTGTTTTTT. Translation: CASSDSSSNEKLFF. V gene TRBV25-1 combines with J gene TRBJ1-4; no definite D call. There are 14 residues in the CDR3. CDR1 is MGHDK and CDR2 is SYGVNS in the germline V gene. Trimming shortened V by 3 bases and J by 5 bases, and 10 bases separated the two germline ends.

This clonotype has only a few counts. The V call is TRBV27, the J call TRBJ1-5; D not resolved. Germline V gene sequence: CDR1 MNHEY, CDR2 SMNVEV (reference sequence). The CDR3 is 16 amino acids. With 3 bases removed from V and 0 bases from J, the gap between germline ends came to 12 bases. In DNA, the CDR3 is TGTGCCAGCAGTTTTTGGCAGCAGCCTAGCAATCAGCCCCAGCATTTT. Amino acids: CASSFWQQPSNQPQHF.

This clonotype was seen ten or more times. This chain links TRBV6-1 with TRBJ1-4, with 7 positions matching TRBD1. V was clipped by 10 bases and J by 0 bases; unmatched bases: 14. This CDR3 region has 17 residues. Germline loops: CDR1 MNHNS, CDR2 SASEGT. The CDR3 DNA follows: TGTGCCATCGTCCCAGGGACAGCTATAACAACTAATGAAAAACTGTTTTTT. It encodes CAIVPGTAITTNEKLFF.

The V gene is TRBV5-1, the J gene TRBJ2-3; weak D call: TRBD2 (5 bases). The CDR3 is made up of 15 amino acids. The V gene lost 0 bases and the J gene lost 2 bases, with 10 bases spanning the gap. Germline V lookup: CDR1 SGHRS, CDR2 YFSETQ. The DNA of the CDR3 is TGCGCCAGCAGCTTGGGGACTGCAAACACAGATACGCAGTATTTT. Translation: CASSLGTANTDTQYF.